These T cell receptor beta chains were read from a single sample in a study of T cell responses to AZD1222 COVID-19 vaccine. Here immunoSEQ multiplex PCR was the method, and the copy in TCRdb shows in-frame clones only, minus some. The repertoire holds around 150,000 clones, with over 75% as singletons. The material was peripheral blood, obtained 28 days after the second AZD1222 dose. These receptors originate from an adult who received the AZD1222 COVID-19 vaccine. CDR3s include the opening cysteine and the closing phenylalanine or tryptophan. D genes are given only for firm matches. Some rows have no size entry. The others give once, few or many, or a class for an expanded clone.

cdr3_length j_call v_call clone_size d_call cdr3_nt cdr3_aa
14 TRBJ1-5 TRBV25-1 - - TGTGCCAGCAGTGAAGGGAGGGAATATCAGCCCCAGCATTTT CASSEGREYQPQHF
16 TRBJ2-5 TRBV9 once TRBD1 TGTGCCAGCAGTCCCATCTCGGGGACAGGGGGAGAGACCCAGTACTTC CASSPISGTGGETQYF
13 TRBJ1-5 TRBV3-1/TRBV3-2 - - TGTGCCAGCAGCCAAGGTGGAGGAAGGCCCCAGCATTTT CASSQGGGRPQHF
16 TRBJ1-3 TRBV7-9 once - TGTGCCAGCAGCCCCGTGGGGGGTTACTCTGGAAACACCATATATTTT CASSPVGGYSGNTIYF
15 TRBJ2-5 TRBV18 - TRBD2 TGTGCCAGCTCCCGCGGACTAGGGGCTCTAGAGACCCAGTACTTC CASSRGLGALETQYF
17 TRBJ2-3 TRBV4-3 - - TGCGCCAGCAGCCAAGGTTTGCAACGGAGCCGGACAGATACGCAGTATTTT CASSQGLQRSRTDTQYF
13 TRBJ1-1 TRBV12-3/TRBV12-4 once - TGTGCCAGCAGTTTAGTGGGGGGCACTGAAGCTTTCTTT CASSLVGGTEAFF
15 TRBJ2-2 TRBV3-1/TRBV3-2 - TRBD2 TGTGCCAGCCACCCCCGGACTAGCGCCGCCGGGGAGCTGTTTTTT CASHPRTSAAGELFF
14 TRBJ1-6 TRBV5-1 once - TGCGCCAGCAGCTTGGTTCCGGGACAAGGATCCCTCCACTTT CASSLVPGQGSLHF
15 TRBJ1-1 TRBV27 - TRBD1 TGTGCCAGCTCACGGCAGGGGGTCGGAACTGAAGGGACTTTCTTT CASSRQGVGTEGTFF
17 TRBJ1-2 TRBV10-3 - TRBD1 TGTGCCATCAGTGAGACTAACCCGGGGACAGCAAGCTATGGCTACACCTTC CAISETNPGTASYGYTF
11 TRBJ1-1 TRBV2 - - TGTGCCAGCAGTTCACAGCATGAAGCTTTCTTT CASSSQHEAFF
13 TRBJ1-1 TRBV2 - - TGTGCCAGCAGTGAGGGGGGGACCTCTGCAGCTTTCTTT CASSEGGTSAAFF
13 TRBJ2-7 TRBV27 - - TGTGCCAGCAGTTTAAGTCCCTCGAAGGAGCAGTACTTC CASSLSPSKEQYF
15 TRBJ2-1 TRBV10-3 - TRBD2 TGTGCCATCGAATCCACCGGGACTAGCGGAAATGAGCAGTTCTTC CAIESTGTSGNEQFF
13 TRBJ1-2 TRBV3-1/TRBV3-2 - - TGTGCCAGCACCCAGGGAGGGGGGTATGGCTACACCTTC CASTQGGGYGYTF
15 TRBJ1-1 TRBV19 - - TGTGCCAGTAGTAGCCTCACAGGGTATGGACACCGAGCTTTCTTT CASSSLTGYGHRAFF
15 TRBJ1-1 TRBV10-2 few - TGCGCCAGCACTTCGTGGGGGGGCCGGGGCACTGAAGCTTTCTTT CASTSWGGRGTEAFF
13 TRBJ1-2 TRBV30 - TRBD1 TGTGCCTGGATTTTGCAGGGGGTATATGGCTACACCTTC CAWILQGVYGYTF
13 TRBJ1-6 TRBV18 - - TGTGCCAGCCATAGCTCCTATAATTCACCCCTCCACTTT CASHSSYNSPLHF
15 TRBJ2-1 TRBV6-4 - TRBD2 TGTGCCAGCAGTCGGCTAGCGGGGGGGCCCAATGAGCAGTTCTTC CASSRLAGGPNEQFF
15 TRBJ1-5 TRBV7-7 - - TGTGCCAGCAGCTTGGGGGGGTATAGCAATCAGCCCCAGCATTTT CASSLGGYSNQPQHF
16 TRBJ1-1 TRBV4-1 - TRBD1 TGCGCCAGCAGCCAAGAGGGTACAGGGGGGGGCACTGAAGCTTTCTTT CASSQEGTGGGTEAFF
13 TRBJ1-1 TRBV3-1/TRBV3-2 - - TGTGCCAGCAGCCACCAGGGAAACACTGAAGCTTTCTTT CASSHQGNTEAFF
14 TRBJ1-3 TRBV7-9 - - TGTGCCAGCAGCTTTTTGAGCTCTGGAAACACCATATATTTT CASSFLSSGNTIYF
17 TRBJ1-5 TRBV2 - TRBD1 TGTGCCAGCAGTGAGAATAGGGGGCTTCGTAGCAATCAGCCCCAGCATTTT CASSENRGLRSNQPQHF
17 TRBJ2-3 TRBV3-1/TRBV3-2 - TRBD2 TGTGCCAGCAGCCTTGTACCAGCGGGGGGTAGCACAGATACGCAGTATTTT CASSLVPAGGSTDTQYF
14 TRBJ1-4 TRBV18 - TRBD1 TGTGCCAGCTCCCCGGGGACAGATCGCGAAAAACTGTTTTTT CASSPGTDREKLFF
17 TRBJ1-1 TRBV18 - TRBD1 TGTGCCAGCTCACCCCGACAGGGTGAGGGTCGGGGCACTGAAGCTTTCTTT CASSPRQGEGRGTEAFF
13 TRBJ1-1 TRBV5-1 - - TGCGCCAGCAGCCAAGCCTCGAACACTGAAGCTTTCTTT CASSQASNTEAFF
12 TRBJ2-2 TRBV7-7 - - TGTGCCAGCATCGGCTCCGCCGGGGAGCTGTTTTTT CASIGSAGELFF
17 TRBJ2-1 TRBV14 - TRBD2 TGTGCCAGCAGCCAAGATGGGCTAGCGGGGGCCTACAATGAGCAGTTCTTC CASSQDGLAGAYNEQFF
15 TRBJ1-4 TRBV6-6 - TRBD1 TGTGCCAGCAGGCCTCCGACAGGGCCAAATGAAAAACTGTTTTTT CASRPPTGPNEKLFF
12 TRBJ1-5 TRBV7-9 - - TGTGCCAGCCGCGGGAACAATCAGCCCCAGCATTTT CASRGNNQPQHF
15 TRBJ2-5 TRBV7-9 - - TGTGCCAGCAGCATACAAGGACATCCCCAAGAGACCCAGTACTTC CASSIQGHPQETQYF
13 TRBJ1-1 TRBV5-1 - - TGCGCCAGCAGCTTGGAATCTAGTGGAGGGGCTTTCTTT CASSLESSGGAFF